The 13 T cell receptor beta chains below come from one sample, sequenced in a study of blood T cell repertoires in COVID-19. Method: immunoSEQ multiplex PCR; TCRdb's copy keeps in-frame clones and lacks some. The table shows 150,000 to 200,000 clones, with roughly 85% occurring only once. The sample comprised peripheral blood. These receptors were collected from an older woman with acute or convalescent COVID-19.

The genes are TRBV11-3 and TRBJ1-6; D is ambiguous. The CDR3 runs to 13 residues. Germline CDR1 is SGHNT and CDR2 is YENEEA. Trimming left V 1 base short and J 7 bases short, with 5 bases between. CDR3 in DNA: TGTGCCAGCAGCTTAGCTTCCAATTCACCCCTCCACTTT. This encodes CASSLASNSPLHF.

This chain joins TRBV7-9 and TRBJ2-2, with D unclear. The CDR3 runs to 14 residues. Trimming stripped 1 base from V and 1 base from J, with 4 bases between. Germline V gene sequence: CDR1 SEHNR, CDR2 FQNEAQ (reference sequence). Here the CDR3 DNA reads TGTGCCAGCAGCTTAGTTCGGAACACCGGGGAGCTGTTTTTT. As protein: CASSLVRNTGELFF. Supplemented by reference TRBV7-9 and TRBJ2-2, the full variable domain reads DTGVSQNPRHKITKRGQNVTFRCDPISEHNRLYWYRQTLGQGPEFLTYFQNEAQLEKSRLLSDRFSAERPKGSFSTLEIQRTEQGDSAMYLCASSLVRNTGELFFGEGSRLTVL.

The chain is built from TRBV23-1 and TRBJ2-7; D possibly corresponds to TRBD1 (5 bases). TRBV23-1 is recorded as an ORF, its role being uncertain. Trimming removed 3 bases at V and 2 bases at J, with 14 bases between. The CDR3 covers 15 residues. CDR3 nucleotides: TGCGCCAGCAGTCAGAGGAGAAGGGGCACCTACGAGCAGTACTTC. Its protein product is CASSQRRRGTYEQYF.

The chain is built from TRBV30 and TRBJ1-4, with D maybe TRBD1 (5 bases). Germline lookup yields CDR1 GTSNPN and CDR2 SVGIG (reference sequence). This CDR3 region has 13 residues. V lost 4 bases and J 8 bases, leaving 14 bases between the germline ends. CDR3 region: CAWKGISAEKLFF. In DNA, the CDR3 is TGTGCCTGGAAGGGGATCTCCGCAGAAAAACTGTTTTTT.

The V call is TRBV19, the J call TRBJ1-2; 8 bases match TRBD1. Germline CDR1 and CDR2: LNHDA and SQIVND (reference sequence). The CDR3 runs 14 residues. The junction had 8 bases not matched to a gene; V was cut back by 4 bases and J by 7 bases. The CDR3 nucleotides read TGTGCCAGTAGTACTAGGACAGGGAACGGTGGCTACACCTTC. Translation gives CASSTRTGNGGYTF. The entire variable domain, with the rest obtained from reference TRBV19 and TRBJ1-2, is as follows: DGGITQSPKYLFRKEGQNVTLSCEQNLNHDAMYWYRQDPGQGLRLIYYSQIVNDFQKGDIAEGYSVSREKKESFPLTVTSAQKNPTAFYLCASSTRTGNGGYTFGSGTRLTVV.

As for this clone: Other DNA sequences within the sample encode an identical CDR3. The rearrangement uses TRBV10-3 and TRBJ2-5; 15 bases line up with TRBD2. This CDR3 spans 15 amino acids. The trim removed 2 bases at V and 5 bases at J, leaving 0 bases unmatched. Per the germline V gene, CDR1 is ENHRY and CDR2 is SYGVKD. The CDR3, as DNA: TGTGCCATCAGTGAGGGACTAGCGGGAGGGGAGACCCAGTACTTC. Translating it yields CAISEGLAGGETQYF.

The rearrangement links TRBV6-6 to TRBJ1-2, with TRBD1 matching over 7 bases. Looked up from germline, CDR1 is MNHNY and CDR2 is SVGAGI (reference sequence). The CDR3 spans 13 residues. With 6 bases clipped from V and 4 bases from J, the junction kept 5 bases outside the gene matches. DNA of the CDR3: TGTGCCAGCAGATGGGACAGCTCCTATGGCTACACCTTC. Encoded protein: CASRWDSSYGYTF.

V and J are TRBV9 and TRBJ1-1; TRBD1 agrees at 8 bases. The V and J ends lost 4 bases and 4 bases, in that order; junction bases with no gene match: 9. This CDR3 is 15 amino acids long. The germline V gene has CDR1 SGDLS and CDR2 YYNGEE. CDR3 amino acids: CASSPQGALGTEAFF. Written as DNA, the CDR3 is TGTGCCAGCAGCCCCCAGGGGGCGCTGGGCACTGAAGCTTTCTTT.

The V call is TRBV6-5, the J call TRBJ1-1; D is perhaps TRBD1 (5 bases). V was shortened by 6 bases and J by 0 bases, with 11 bases between the two germline ends. Germline V gene sequence: CDR1 MNHEY, CDR2 SVGAGI. CDR3 length: 14 residues. The CDR3 loop reads CASRQDGLNTEAFF. In DNA form, the CDR3 reads TGTGCCAGCAGACAGGACGGCTTGAACACTGAAGCTTTCTTT.

The chain joins TRBV28 to TRBJ1-2, with 7 bases that match TRBD1. Trimming cost V 10 bases and J 2 bases; bases outside gene matches: 4. Germline CDR1 reads MDHEN; CDR2 reads SYDVKM. CDR3 length: 12 amino acids. CDR3 region: CAISTGNYGYTF. The CDR3 DNA reads as TGTGCCATCTCGACAGGGAACTATGGCTACACCTTC.

This clone showed up just once. The chain links TRBV3-1 (or the pseudogene TRBV3-2) to TRBJ2-7; no definite D call. Per germline, CDR1 LGHDT and CDR2 YNNKEL (reference sequence). Deletions cut 3 bases from V and 5 bases from J, with 20 bases between. The CDR3 is 16 amino acids. Written as DNA, the CDR3 is TGTGCCAGCAGCCATTGTTGTCCCATTTCGTTAGACGAGCAGTACTTC. Amino acids: CASSHCCPISLDEQYF.

The chain employs TRBV30 and TRBJ2-1; no firm D call. The CDR3 runs 11 residues. The germline V gene has CDR1 GTSNPN and CDR2 SVGIG (reference sequence). V lost 1 base to trimming and J lost 7 bases, with 5 bases between them. The CDR3 DNA is TGTGCCTGGAGTGAACAGAATGAGCAGTTCTTC. Protein sequence: CAWSEQNEQFF.

V and J are TRBV19 and TRBJ2-5, with 8 bases identical to TRBD1. The CDR3 covers 16 residues. J gave up 4 bases and V 10 bases, and 17 bases lay outside the gene matches. Germline CDR1 is LNHDA and CDR2 is SQIVND (reference sequence). The CDR3 coding sequence is TGTGCCATTTTAACCGTACAGGGGGAATTTAGAGAGACCCAGTACTTC. This translates into CAILTVQGEFRETQYF.